This T cell receptor (beta chain) was captured in a study of blood T cell repertoires in COVID-19. Study details: The United States, Italy and Spain provided the acute and convalescent COVID-19 samples.

Methods used by the authors: Reference gene primer amplification gave estimated nucleated cell counts. Generated by immunoSEQ multiplex PCR, the TCRdb table keeps only in-frame clones and is missing some. For V, J and clone size, that table is used; D and trimming come from the DNA. The sample records tens of thousands of clones, about nine tenths being singletons. Trimming pared 3 bases from V and 1 base from J, leaving 14 bases between. Germline V gene sequence: CDR1 SGHVS, CDR2 FNYEAQ. The CDR3 extends over 16 amino acids. The rearrangement links TRBV7-6 to TRBJ2-3; D is possibly TRBD1 (6 bases). The sequenced sample was peripheral blood. The receptor's source is a male donor with acute or convalescent COVID-19. The CDR3 region is CASSFSGQIGTDTQYF. CDR3 in DNA: TGTGCCAGCAGCTTTTCAGGACAGATCGGCACAGATACGCAGTATTTT.